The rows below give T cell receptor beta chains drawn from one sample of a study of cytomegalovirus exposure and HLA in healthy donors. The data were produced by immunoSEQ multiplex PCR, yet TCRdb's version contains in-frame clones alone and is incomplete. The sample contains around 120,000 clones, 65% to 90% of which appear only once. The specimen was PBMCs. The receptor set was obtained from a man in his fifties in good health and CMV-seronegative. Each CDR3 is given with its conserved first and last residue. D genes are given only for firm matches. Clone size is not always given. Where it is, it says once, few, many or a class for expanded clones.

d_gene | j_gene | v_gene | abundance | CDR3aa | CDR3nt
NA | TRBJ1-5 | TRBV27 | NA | CASSTGGGEQPQHF | TGTGCCAGCAGTACCGGGGGGGGCGAACAGCCCCAGCATTTT
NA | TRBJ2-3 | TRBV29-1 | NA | CSVEPPEGGTDTQYF | TGCAGCGTTGAACCCCCGGAAGGGGGCACAGATACGCAGTATTTT
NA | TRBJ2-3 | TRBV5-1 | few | CASSLWGTDADTQYF | TGCGCCAGCAGCTTGTGGGGGACTGACGCAGATACGCAGTATTTT
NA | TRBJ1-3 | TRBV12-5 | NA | CASGLTFSGNTIYF | TGTGCTAGTGGTTTGACTTTCTCTGGAAACACCATATATTTT
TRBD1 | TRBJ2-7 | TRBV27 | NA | CASSWGTGNYEQYF | TGTGCCAGCAGTTGGGGGACAGGAAACTACGAGCAGTACTTC
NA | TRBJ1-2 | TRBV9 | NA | CASSPTPTYYGYTF | TGTGCCAGCAGCCCGACTCCCACCTACTATGGCTACACCTTC
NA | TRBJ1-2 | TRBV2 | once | CASSDQAGYGYTF | TGTGCCAGCAGTGACCAGGCGGGTTATGGCTACACCTTC
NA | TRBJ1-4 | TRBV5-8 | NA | CASSYGAGLSFEKLFF | TGTGCCAGCAGCTACGGAGCAGGGCTGAGTTTTGAAAAACTGTTTTTT
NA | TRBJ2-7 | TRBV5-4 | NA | CASSLGGRTYEQYF | TGTGCCAGCAGCTTGGGGGGGCGGACCTACGAGCAGTACTTC
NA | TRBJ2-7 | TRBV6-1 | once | CASSKTRHYEQYF | TGTGCCAGCAGTAAAACAAGACACTACGAGCAGTACTTC
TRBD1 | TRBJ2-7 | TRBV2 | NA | CASKGGTGLNEQYF | TGTGCCAGTAAAGGAGGGACAGGGTTAAACGAGCAGTACTTC
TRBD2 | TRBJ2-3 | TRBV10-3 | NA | CAISETGLAGGPSDTQYF | TGTGCCATCAGTGAAACGGGACTAGCGGGGGGGCCCTCAGATACGCAGTATTTT
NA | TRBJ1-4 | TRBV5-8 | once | CASSLGEGVTTNEKLFF | TGTGCCAGCAGCTTGGGAGAGGGGGTTACAACTAATGAAAAACTGTTTTTT
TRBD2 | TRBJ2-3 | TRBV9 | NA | CASSGIAGGPDTQYF | TGTGCCAGCAGCGGTATAGCGGGGGGGCCAGATACGCAGTATTTT
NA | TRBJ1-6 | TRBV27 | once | CASSLDPGLRSPLHF | TGTGCCAGCAGTTTAGATCCGGGTCTAAGGTCACCCCTCCACTTT
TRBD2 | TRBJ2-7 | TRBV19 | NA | CASSSPPFSGVTYEQYF | TGTGCCAGTAGTTCACCCCCGTTTAGCGGGGTAACCTACGAGCAGTACTTC